These T cell receptor beta chains were read from a single sample in a study of T cell changes during pregnancy in multiple sclerosis. Clones were sequenced by immunoSEQ multiplex PCR, and TCRdb holds only the in-frame ones, with some missing. The table records around 80,000 clones, over 80% of them present only once. The sequencing used peripheral blood, collected before pregnancy. The receptors here all came from a female donor with multiple sclerosis, enrolled in a pregnancy study. The CDR3 runs from the conserved cysteine through the conserved F or W. The order of the fields is D gene, V gene, clone size, J gene, CDR3 length, CDR3 protein, CDR3 DNA. The D gene is left open where the match is weak. Expanded clones are given a class, and other clones once, few, many or no size at all.

TRBD1	TRBV27	.	TRBJ1-1	17	CASSTRRTQGANTEAFF	TGTGCCAGCAGCACTAGACGAACACAGGGGGCGAACACTGAAGCTTTCTTT
TRBD1	TRBV5-1	.	TRBJ2-2	15	CASSRQGFNTGELFF	TGCGCCAGCAGCCGACAGGGGTTTAACACCGGGGAGCTGTTTTTT
.	TRBV28	.	TRBJ2-1	11	CASSLPFEQFF	TGTGCCAGCAGTCTCCCGTTTGAGCAGTTCTTC
TRBD1	TRBV4-3	.	TRBJ1-5	16	CASSPRDRGGSQPQHF	TGCGCCAGCAGCCCCCGGGACAGGGGTGGAAGTCAGCCCCAGCATTTT
.	TRBV27	.	TRBJ1-1	15	CASSLLPPTDTEAFF	TGTGCCAGCAGTTTACTCCCCCCTACCGACACTGAAGCTTTCTTT
.	TRBV9	.	TRBJ2-3	14	CASSVESASDTQYF	TGTGCCAGCAGCGTAGAATCAGCGTCGGATACGCAGTATTTT
.	TRBV28	.	TRBJ2-1	16	CASSLGVGQGHNEQFF	TGTGCCAGCAGTTTAGGTGTAGGTCAGGGGCACAATGAGCAGTTCTTC
.	TRBV2	.	TRBJ1-5	11	CASSDGQPQHF	TGTGCCAGCAGTGACGGTCAGCCCCAGCATTTT
TRBD2	TRBV5-4	.	TRBJ2-3	17	CASSTGVGLADTDTQYF	TGTGCCAGCAGCACGGGGGTGGGACTAGCGGATACAGATACGCAGTATTTT
TRBD1	TRBV5-4	.	TRBJ1-5	15	CASSPGQGFNQPQHF	TGTGCCAGCAGTCCCGGACAGGGATTCAATCAGCCCCAGCATTTT
TRBD2	TRBV7-6	.	TRBJ2-7	15	CASSPHELAVKEQYF	TGTGCCAGCAGCCCCCACGAGCTAGCGGTTAAGGAGCAGTACTTC
.	TRBV7-9	few	TRBJ1-4	15	CASSLAGTSNEKLFF	TGTGCCAGCAGCTTAGCTGGGACTTCAAATGAAAAACTGTTTTTT
.	TRBV4-3	.	TRBJ2-5	15	CASSQEWQVGETQYF	TGCGCCAGCAGCCAAGAATGGCAGGTGGGAGAGACCCAGTACTTC
TRBD2	TRBV9	.	TRBJ2-1	19	CASSVEGGVAGGPGNEQFF	TGTGCCAGCAGCGTAGAGGGAGGAGTAGCGGGAGGGCCGGGCAATGAGCAGTTCTTC
.	TRBV5-1	.	TRBJ1-2	13	CASSLVGDYGYTF	TGCGCCAGCAGCTTGGTAGGAGACTATGGCTACACCTTC
TRBD1	TRBV10-3	.	TRBJ2-3	15	CAISELAGGADTQYF	TGTGCCATCAGTGAGTTAGCAGGGGGAGCAGATACGCAGTATTTT
TRBD1	TRBV9	once	TRBJ2-7	15	CASSPRQGNIYEQYF	TGTGCCAGCAGCCCGAGACAGGGGAACATCTACGAGCAGTACTTC
TRBD1	TRBV6-5	.	TRBJ1-1	15	CASRIDRGDHTEAFF	TGTGCCAGCAGGATCGACAGGGGCGATCACACTGAAGCTTTCTTT
.	TRBV30	few	TRBJ1-5	13	CAWSAGGNQPQHF	TGTGCCTGGAGTGCAGGGGGCAATCAGCCCCAGCATTTT
TRBD1	TRBV5-1	.	TRBJ1-1	15	CASSLGDRVNTEAFF	TGCGCCAGCAGCTTGGGGGACAGGGTTAACACTGAAGCTTTCTTT
.	TRBV5-1	once	TRBJ2-3	14	CASSLDQSRDTQYF	TGCGCCAGCAGCTTGGACCAGTCCAGAGATACGCAGTATTTT
TRBD1	TRBV6-1	.	TRBJ1-1	13	CASRTGLNTEAFF	TGTGCCAGCAGGACAGGGTTGAACACTGAAGCTTTCTTT
TRBD1	TRBV4-2	few	TRBJ1-4	19	CASSHPLGTAGAHNEKLFF	TGTGCCAGCAGCCACCCCTTGGGGACAGCCGGCGCACACAATGAAAAACTGTTTTTT
TRBD2	TRBV7-3	.	TRBJ2-3	15	CASSFLAGAPDTQYF	TGTGCCAGCAGCTTCCTAGCGGGAGCTCCAGATACGCAGTATTTT
TRBD1	TRBV27	.	TRBJ2-7	14	CASSFRDRGLKQYF	TGTGCCAGCAGTTTTAGGGACAGGGGGCTCAAGCAGTACTTC
TRBD2	TRBV11-2	.	TRBJ2-3	14	CASSLLAGSDTQYF	TGTGCCAGCAGCTTATTAGCGGGTTCAGATACGCAGTATTTT
TRBD1	TRBV7-6	.	TRBJ2-7	15	CASSSGQGYPYEQYF	TGTGCCAGCAGCTCCGGACAGGGGTACCCCTACGAGCAGTACTTC
TRBD1	TRBV27	.	TRBJ1-1	13	CASSWTGDTEAFF	TGTGCCAGCAGCTGGACAGGGGACACTGAAGCTTTCTTT
.	TRBV18	.	TRBJ2-1	14	CASSPEREYNEQFF	TGTGCCAGCTCACCGGAGCGCGAATACAATGAGCAGTTCTTC
TRBD1	TRBV9	.	TRBJ2-5	14	CASSASGTGEGQYF	TGTGCCAGCAGCGCGTCCGGGACAGGGGAGGGCCAGTACTTC
TRBD2	TRBV6-5	once	TRBJ2-7	15	CASRVVSGSHYEQYF	TGTGCCAGCAGAGTAGTCAGCGGGAGCCACTACGAGCAGTACTTC
TRBD1	TRBV19	.	TRBJ1-5	17	CASSPRTGTNSNQPQHF	TGTGCCAGTAGCCCTAGGACAGGGACAAATAGCAATCAGCCCCAGCATTTT
.	TRBV14	.	TRBJ2-6	18	CASSQLVRGLGGANVLTF	TGTGCCAGCAGCCAATTAGTAAGGGGTTTAGGCGGGGCCAACGTCCTGACTTTC
TRBD2	TRBV7-2	once	TRBJ2-7	19	CASSHGRLAGGPRFYEQYF	TGTGCCAGCAGCCACGGTCGCTTAGCGGGAGGGCCGCGATTCTACGAGCAGTACTTC
TRBD2	TRBV19	.	TRBJ2-1	16	CASSINLLAVYNEQFF	TGTGCCAGTAGTATCAACCTCCTAGCGGTTTACAATGAGCAGTTCTTC
.	TRBV5-5	.	TRBJ1-1	15	CASSLVWTANTEAFF	TGTGCCAGCAGCTTGGTTTGGACAGCGAACACTGAAGCTTTCTTT
.	TRBV6-5	.	TRBJ2-1	15	CASTALSGVRNEQFF	TGTGCCAGTACCGCCTTATCGGGAGTGAGAAATGAGCAGTTCTTC
.	TRBV9	.	TRBJ2-2	14	CASGKGAVSGELFF	TGTGCCAGCGGGAAGGGAGCGGTCTCCGGGGAGCTGTTTTTT
TRBD1	TRBV7-2	once	TRBJ1-2	15	CASSSTLGGAGGYTF	TGTGCCAGCAGCTCCACATTAGGGGGCGCGGGTGGCTACACCTTC
TRBD1	TRBV5-6	once	TRBJ1-3	14	CASSRDRVGNTIYF	TGTGCCAGCAGCCGGGACAGGGTTGGAAACACCATATATTTT
.	TRBV18	.	TRBJ2-7	12	CASSLLALEQYF	TGTGCCAGCTCCCTTCTAGCACTTGAGCAGTACTTC